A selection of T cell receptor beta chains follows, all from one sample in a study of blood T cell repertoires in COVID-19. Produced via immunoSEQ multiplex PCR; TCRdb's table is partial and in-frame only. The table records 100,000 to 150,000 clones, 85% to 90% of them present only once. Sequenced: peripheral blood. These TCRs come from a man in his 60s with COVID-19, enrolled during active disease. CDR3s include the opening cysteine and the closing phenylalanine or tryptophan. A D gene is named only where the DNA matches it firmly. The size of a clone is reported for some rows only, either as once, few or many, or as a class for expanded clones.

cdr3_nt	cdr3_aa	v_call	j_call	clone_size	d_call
TGTGCCAGCAGTTACTCGGCCAGGAAAGGCTATGGCTACACCTTC	CASSYSARKGYGYTF	TRBV6-5	TRBJ1-2	.	.
TGTGCCAGCAGTTACGGGGGACAGGGCAATCAGCCCCAGCATTTT	CASSYGGQGNQPQHF	TRBV6-2/TRBV6-3	TRBJ1-5	.	TRBD1
TGTGCCAGCAGCTTCGGGACAGGATATGGCTACACCTTC	CASSFGTGYGYTF	TRBV7-9	TRBJ1-2	.	TRBD1
TGTGCCGGTGGACAGGAAGTGAACACTGAAGCTTTCTTT	CAGGQEVNTEAFF	TRBV30	TRBJ1-1	.	TRBD1
TGTGCCAGCAGCCACCCTGGCGGGGCAACGAAAGCTTTCTTT	CASSHPGGATKAFF	TRBV6-5	TRBJ1-1	.	.
TGTGCCAGCAGGGACAACGCCTACGAGCAGTACTTC	CASRDNAYEQYF	TRBV2	TRBJ2-7	.	.
TGTGCCAGCATCCAAGGAGCAACTAATGAAAAACTGTTTTTT	CASIQGATNEKLFF	TRBV7-9	TRBJ1-4	.	.
TGTGCCTGGAGTGTAAGCGTGTGGGGCGAAGCTTTCTTT	CAWSVSVWGEAFF	TRBV30	TRBJ1-1	.	.
TGTGCCAGCAGCCTGAGACTTCAAGAGACCCAGTACTTC	CASSLRLQETQYF	TRBV3-1/TRBV3-2	TRBJ2-5	.	.
TGTGCCAGCCATACAGGGGGCGCAGGAAACACCATATATTTT	CASHTGGAGNTIYF	TRBV5-4	TRBJ1-3	.	TRBD1
TGTGCCAGCAGCTTGGGGACTGGGGCCCCTATCTTC	CASSLGTGAPIF	TRBV11-2	TRBJ2-4	few	.
TGCGCCAGCAGCCCCACCCCTACGGGTGGCACTGAAGCTTTCTTT	CASSPTPTGGTEAFF	TRBV5-1	TRBJ1-1	.	.
TGTGCCAGTAGTATAGATCTGGGGGCTGACACTGAAGCTTTCTTT	CASSIDLGADTEAFF	TRBV19	TRBJ1-1	.	.
TGTGCCAGCAGCGTAGATGGGGCTGATGGCTACACCTTC	CASSVDGADGYTF	TRBV9	TRBJ1-2	.	.
TGTGCCAGCAGTGAGTTGACAGGGGGCAATTCACCCCTCCACTTT	CASSELTGGNSPLHF	TRBV2	TRBJ1-6	.	TRBD1
TGTGCCATCAGTGATGAGGGGAGGCAGCCCCAGCATTTT	CAISDEGRQPQHF	TRBV10-3	TRBJ1-5	.	.
TGCGCCAGCAGCCCAGGGTGGACAGGGGGCCCAGATACGCAGTATTTT	CASSPGWTGGPDTQYF	TRBV5-1	TRBJ2-3	.	TRBD1
TGTGCCAGCAGTTACTCAGGACAGACAATCGAGCCCCAGCATTTT	CASSYSGQTIEPQHF	TRBV6-5	TRBJ1-5	.	.
TGTGCCAGCAGCACGCGCCAGGGGACCTCGTCCTGCCTCCACTTT	CASSTRQGTSSCLHF	TRBV7-3	TRBJ1-6	.	.
TGTGCCACCAGCAGACGGACAGGGCGAGAGACCCAGTACTTC	CATSRRTGRETQYF	TRBV15	TRBJ2-5	few	TRBD1
TGTGCCAGCAGCCGACAGACTGTTAGCACAGATACGCAGTATTTT	CASSRQTVSTDTQYF	TRBV5-8	TRBJ2-3	.	.
TGTGCCAGCAGCTTAAACAGGGCCAGCTCCTACGAGCAGTACTTC	CASSLNRASSYEQYF	TRBV11-2	TRBJ2-7	.	.
TGTGCCAGCAGCTCAGGGGCGCGCGACACTGAAGCTTTCTTT	CASSSGARDTEAFF	TRBV3-1/TRBV3-2	TRBJ1-1	.	.
TGTGCCAGCAGTTCCGCAGCAACTAATGAAAAACTGTTTTTT	CASSSAATNEKLFF	TRBV6-5	TRBJ1-4	once	.
TGTGCCAGCAGCCGGCCGGGACTGGAGTTAGAGACCCAGTACTTC	CASSRPGLELETQYF	TRBV6-2/TRBV6-3	TRBJ2-5	.	.
TGTGCCAGCAGCGTAGAGACTAGCGGGGGCAATGAGCAGTTCTTC	CASSVETSGGNEQFF	TRBV9	TRBJ2-1	.	TRBD2
TGCGCCAGCAGGACAGGGGCGAGCAATCAGCCCCAGCATTTT	CASRTGASNQPQHF	TRBV10-2	TRBJ1-5	.	TRBD1
TGCGCCAGCAGTGATATGGGGGGGGGCCGGTCGTACGAGCAGTACTTC	CASSDMGGGRSYEQYF	TRBV10-2	TRBJ2-7	.	.
TGTGCCAGCAGTTTCCCCGGGACAGGGTCCTTTGGCTACACCTTC	CASSFPGTGSFGYTF	TRBV28	TRBJ1-2	.	TRBD1
TGTGCCAGCACAACAGGGCGGCCCTATAATTCACCCCTCCACTTT	CASTTGRPYNSPLHF	TRBV28	TRBJ1-6	.	.
TGTGCCAGCAGCTTGGGACAGAAGAACACTGAAGCTTTCTTT	CASSLGQKNTEAFF	TRBV7-2	TRBJ1-1	once	TRBD1
TGCGCCAGCAGCTTGACTCGGAGGAACACTGAAGCTTTCTTT	CASSLTRRNTEAFF	TRBV5-1	TRBJ1-1	.	.
TGTGCCTGGAGTTGGAGCACTGAAGCTTTCTTT	CAWSWSTEAFF	TRBV30	TRBJ1-1	.	.
TGCGCCAGCAGTCCTAGCTCCTATAATTCACCCCTCCACTTT	CASSPSSYNSPLHF	TRBV4-3	TRBJ1-6	once	.
TGTGCCAGCAGGTTCGACAGGGGCTACACCGGGGAGCTGTTTTTT	CASRFDRGYTGELFF	TRBV11-2	TRBJ2-2	.	TRBD1
TGTGCCAGCAGTCAAAGAGCCTCCTACAATGAGCAGTTCTTC	CASSQRASYNEQFF	TRBV6-6	TRBJ2-1	once	.
TGTGCCAGCAGTGAGACGCCAGGGCCCATCTACGAGCAGTACTTC	CASSETPGPIYEQYF	TRBV6-1	TRBJ2-7	.	.
TGCGCCAGCAGCTTAGGGACAGAAAAACCGAACACTGAAGCTTTCTTT	CASSLGTEKPNTEAFF	TRBV5-1	TRBJ1-1	.	TRBD1
TGCAGCGCCCGGGACACCCTATGGGATACGCAGTATTTT	CSARDTLWDTQYF	TRBV29-1	TRBJ2-3	.	.
TGTGCCAGCAGCTTAGTTTCGGGACAGGGGATAACTTTCTTT	CASSLVSGQGITFF	TRBV7-9	TRBJ1-1	.	TRBD1
TGTGCCAGCAGCTTATTAGGGACAGGGGCGAACACTGAAGCTTTCTTT	CASSLLGTGANTEAFF	TRBV7-3	TRBJ1-1	.	TRBD1
TGCGCCAGCAGCTCACAAGAGACCCAGTACTTC	CASSSQETQYF	TRBV5-1	TRBJ2-5	.	.
TGTGCCAGCAGCCCGGGACAGGGGAACGAGCAGTACTTC	CASSPGQGNEQYF	TRBV5-4	TRBJ2-7	once	TRBD1
TGTGCCAGCAGAAACCAGGGATACGCCGGGGAGCTGTTTTTT	CASRNQGYAGELFF	TRBV6-6	TRBJ2-2	.	.
TGCGCCAGCAGCCAAAGACTAGCGGGGGACACCGGGGAGCTGTTTTTT	CASSQRLAGDTGELFF	TRBV4-1	TRBJ2-2	.	TRBD2